This TCR beta chain was profiled in a study of blood T cell repertoires in COVID-19. This CDR3 region has 15 residues. Germline V gene lookup returns CDR1 LNHNV and CDR2 YYDKDF (reference sequence). V lost 1 base and J 4 bases, leaving 10 bases between the germline ends. Original processing methods: Amplification of reference gene primers provided the estimated nucleated cell counts. Sequencing used immunoSEQ multiplex PCR; TCRdb keeps in-frame clones, though not all of them. That table furnishes V, J and clone size, whereas the DNA furnished D and trimming. The table lists about 140,000 clones, approximately 89% of them singletons, with about 1.7% in the top ten.

This TCR was sampled from a woman in her 50s with acute or convalescent COVID-19. Specimen: peripheral blood. The chain is built from TRBV15 and TRBJ1-4; weak D call: TRBD1 (5 bases). The CDR3 DNA reads as TGTGCCACCAGCAGAGTAGACAGCCATAATGAAAAACTGTTTTTT. Encoded protein: CATSRVDSHNEKLFF. Supplemented by reference TRBV15 and TRBJ1-4, the full variable domain reads DAMVIQNPRYQVTQFGKPVTLSCSQTLNHNVMYWYQQKSSQAPKLLFHYYDKDFNNEADTPDNFQSRRPNTSFCFLDIRSPGLGDTAMYLCATSRVDSHNEKLFFGSGTQLSVL.